Listed here are 27 T cell receptor beta chains from one sample, sequenced in a study of T cell responses to AZD1222 COVID-19 vaccine (dated by TCRdb to 2020 to 2023). The time point label, as the study defines it: about 28 days (+/-7) after the second vaccine dose. Libraries were constructed by the immunoSEQ multiplex PCR assay. TCRdb re-hosts the immuneACCESS table, in-frame sequences only. Its copies lack some clones; in the studies checked, an unresolved V gene accounts for under half of them, and the cause for the rest is not known. This sample comprises some 280,000 clones, around 92% of them detected only once. The leading ten clones occupy around 0.6% of the sample. This material consisted of peripheral blood, taken 28 days after the second AZD1222 dose. The receptors were gathered from an adult who received the AZD1222 COVID-19 vaccine.

This clone was recorded once. This chain links TRBV28 with TRBJ1-3; weak D call: TRBD1 (6 bases). V was shortened by 6 bases and J by 4 bases, with 10 bases between the two germline ends. The CDR3 extends over 13 amino acids. Germline CDR1 is MDHEN and CDR2 is SYDVKM. CDR3 region: CASRQGTGNTIYF. For the CDR3, the DNA is TGTGCCAGCAGGCAGGGGACCGGAAACACCATATATTTT.

The chain is built from TRBV5-4 and TRBJ2-3; 14 positions agree with TRBD2. The CDR3 extends over 16 amino acids. Germline CDR1 is SGHNT and CDR2 is YYREEE (reference sequence). V lost 4 bases and J lost 1; bases outside the gene matches: 2. CDR3: CASSRGLAGGTDTQYF. In DNA, the CDR3 is TGTGCCAGCAGCCGGGGACTAGCGGGGGGCACAGATACGCAGTATTTT.

The V and J genes are TRBV18 and TRBJ1-6, with 7 nucleotides matching TRBD1. Germline-derived CDR1 and CDR2 are KGHSH and LQKENI. Unmatched junction bases numbered 5, after V lost 4 bases and J lost 8 bases. This CDR3 has 14 residues. CDR3 protein: CASSLGQSHSPLHF. The DNA for the CDR3 is TGTGCCAGCTCACTGGGACAGAGCCATTCACCCCTCCACTTT.

The rearrangement links TRBV19 to TRBJ1-5; 8 bases are a match to TRBD1. The CDR3 contains 17 residues. With 3 bases clipped from V and 1 base from J, the junction kept 8 bases outside the gene matches. The germline gives CDR1 LNHDA, CDR2 SQIVND (reference sequence). The CDR3 DNA sequence: TGTGCCAGTAGTATCCAGGGGGCTAGTAAGAGCAATCAGCCCCAGCATTTT. Its protein product is CASSIQGASKSNQPQHF. Together with reference TRBV19 and TRBJ1-5, the CDR3 gives the full variable domain: DGGITQSPKYLFRKEGQNVTLSCEQNLNHDAMYWYRQDPGQGLRLIYYSQIVNDFQKGDIAEGYSVSREKKESFPLTVTSAQKNPTAFYLCASSIQGASKSNQPQHFGDGTRLSIL.

The gene calls are TRBV7-2 and TRBJ1-4; D not resolved. Per germline, CDR1 SGHTA and CDR2 FQGNSA. The V end lost 4 bases, the J end lost 7 bases, and 16 bases lay between the germline ends. The CDR3 totals 15 residues. The CDR3 protein is CASSSQTLRGEKLFF. DNA for the CDR3: TGTGCCAGCAGCTCACAAACGCTACGGGGTGAAAAACTGTTTTTT.

The chain couples TRBV28 to TRBJ1-5, with 8 bases aligning to TRBD1. V shed 3 bases, J shed 4 bases, and the junction held 5 bases outside the gene matches. CDR3 length: 15 residues. Germline lookup yields CDR1 MDHEN and CDR2 SYDVKM. This chain's CDR3 is CASSFDRGRNQPQHF. The DNA of the CDR3 is TGTGCCAGCAGTTTCGACAGGGGTCGGAATCAGCCCCAGCATTTT.

This chain connects TRBV7-2 to TRBJ2-3; D uncertain. Germline-derived CDR1 and CDR2 are SGHTA and FQGNSA. The V and J ends lost 1 base and 2 bases respectively, with 7 bases between them. The CDR3 totals 14 residues. In nucleotides, the CDR3 is TGTGCCAGCAGCTTAGTGCTACTCACAGATACGCAGTATTTT. This codes for CASSLVLLTDTQYF.

The J gene is TRBJ2-5, the V gene TRBV11-1; D possibly corresponds to TRBD1 (5 bases). V was shortened by 2 bases and J by 4 bases, with 14 bases between the two germline ends. The CDR3 consists of 15 residues. Germline CDR1 SGHAT, CDR2 FQDESV (reference sequence). Here the CDR3 reads CASSLMFGARETQYF. CDR3 nucleotides: TGTGCCAGCAGCTTAATGTTTGGGGCTCGAGAGACCCAGTACTTC. Full variable domain (rest looked up from reference TRBV11-1 and TRBJ2-5): EAEVAQSPRYKITEKSQAVAFWCDPISGHATLYWYRQILGQGPELLVQFQDESVVDDSQLPKDRFSAERLKGVDSTLKIQPAELGDSAMYLCASSLMFGARETQYFGPGTRLLVL.

V gene TRBV6-5 combines with J gene TRBJ2-7; TRBD2 might be the D (6 bases). This CDR3 spans 11 amino acids. Germline CDR1 MNHEY, CDR2 SVGAGI. V shed 8 bases and J shed 7 bases, with 12 bases lying between them. The DNA of the CDR3 is TGTGCCAGCTGGGGGGAGAGTGAGCAGTACTTC. It is translated as CASWGESEQYF.

V usage is TRBV18 and J usage is TRBJ2-7; no clear D. Germline V lookup: CDR1 KGHSH, CDR2 LQKENI. Trimming shortened V by 4 bases and J by 2 bases, and 12 bases separated the two germline ends. The CDR3 extends over 14 amino acids. This CDR3 reads CASSRTLGTYEQYF. Written as DNA, the CDR3 is TGTGCCAGCTCACGGACCCTCGGAACCTACGAGCAGTACTTC.

This chain connects TRBV5-1 to TRBJ2-3; no reliable D call. Germline V lookup: CDR1 SGHRS, CDR2 YFSETQ. The CDR3 sequence is 14 residues long. The ends were cut back, 2 bases at V and 2 bases at J, with 9 bases in the middle. In nucleotides, the CDR3 is TGCGCCAGCAGCTTTGAGGCCCACACAGATACGCAGTATTTT. Translated, it gives CASSFEAHTDTQYF.

The rearrangement uses TRBV7-9 and TRBJ1-1; 10 nucleotides line up with TRBD1. The CDR3 consists of 16 residues. Germline V gene lookup returns CDR1 SEHNR and CDR2 FQNEAQ (reference sequence). V was pared by 8 bases and J by 1 base, with 10 bases of the junction left unmatched. The chain's CDR3 is CASSSRGQGPNTEAFF. As DNA, the CDR3 is TGTGCCAGCTCGTCGCGGGGACAGGGGCCGAACACTGAAGCTTTCTTT.

The chain links TRBV5-4 to TRBJ1-5, with a weak D call TRBD1 (5 bases). Trimming stripped 4 bases from V and 0 bases from J, with 17 bases between. The CDR3 is 17 amino acids. CDR1 is SGHNT, CDR2 YYREEE, per germline (reference sequence). The CDR3 protein is CASSHYGGGNSNQPQHF. The CDR3 nucleotides read TGTGCCAGCAGCCATTACGGGGGGGGGAATAGCAATCAGCCCCAGCATTTT.

V is TRBV29-1 and J is TRBJ1-1; a possible D gene is TRBD1 (5 bases). V dropped 7 bases and J dropped 8 bases, with 20 bases sitting between them. CDR3 length: 13 amino acids. Germline CDR1 SQVTM, CDR2 ANQGSEA. The DNA for the CDR3 is TGCAGCGACCAAAAAATAGGGACCTTCGAAGCTTTCTTT. Its protein is CSDQKIGTFEAFF.

The chain carries TRBV6-5 and TRBJ1-4, with TRBD1 identical over 7 bases. The V gene's germline CDR1 is MNHEY and CDR2 SVGAGI. The J segment lost 7 bases and the V segment lost 5 bases, leaving 10 bases of the junction unmatched. The CDR3 extends over 15 amino acids. The CDR3 sequence: CASSPGGTVIEKLFF. In DNA, the CDR3 is TGTGCCAGCAGTCCCGGGGGGACAGTAATTGAAAAACTGTTTTTT.

The J gene is TRBJ1-1, the V gene TRBV5-1; 9 positions match TRBD1. Looked up from germline, CDR1 is SGHRS and CDR2 is YFSETQ. The CDR3 runs to 19 residues. The V gene end was trimmed by 0 bases and the J gene end by 5 bases; junction bases not matched to a gene: 17. The CDR3 sequence is CASSLGSVDAGQGMTEAFF. CDR3 sequence (DNA): TGCGCCAGCAGCTTGGGCTCCGTCGACGCGGGACAGGGTATGACTGAAGCTTTCTTT. The whole variable domain, filled in from reference TRBV5-1 and TRBJ1-1, reads KAGVTQTPRYLIKTRGQQVTLSCSPISGHRSVSWYQQTPGQGLQFLFEYFSETQRNKGNFPGRFSGRQFSNSRSEMNVSTLELGDSALYLCASSLGSVDAGQGMTEAFFGQGTRLTVV.

A few counts support this clone. The CDR3 region is CASSTGWDRGGYGYTF. CDR3 bases: TGTGCCAGCAGCACGGGCTGGGACAGGGGAGGGTATGGCTACACCTTC. This chain joins TRBV28 and TRBJ1-2, with 10 bases fitting TRBD1. Germline lookup yields CDR1 MDHEN and CDR2 SYDVKM. With 6 bases clipped from V and 5 bases from J, the junction kept 12 bases outside the gene matches. The CDR3 extends over 16 amino acids.

The chain uses TRBV4-2 and TRBJ1-5; D is unclear. The CDR3 runs 13 residues. The germline V gene encodes CDR1 LGHNA and CDR2 YNFKEQ. V was trimmed by 0 bases and J by 7 bases, leaving 7 bases between them. CDR3 loop: CASSQDGEQPQHF. The CDR3 nucleotides are TGTGCCAGCAGCCAAGATGGGGAGCAGCCCCAGCATTTT.

The chain uses TRBV24-1 and TRBJ2-7; 8 bases fit TRBD2. The CDR3 runs 16 residues. Germline V gene sequence: CDR1 KGHDR, CDR2 SFDVKD. The trim removed 3 bases at V and 2 bases at J, leaving 8 bases unmatched. In DNA form, the CDR3 reads TGTGCCACCAGTGATCCCCGGGGGGGAAGGGCCTACGAGCAGTACTTC. Amino acids: CATSDPRGGRAYEQYF.

V and J are TRBV25-1 and TRBJ2-2; a weak D match, TRBD2 (6 bases). Germline CDR1 is MGHDK and CDR2 is SYGVNS. Trimming shortened V by 0 bases and J by 6 bases, and 14 bases separated the two germline ends. There are 16 residues in the CDR3. In DNA form, the CDR3 reads TGTGCCAGCAGTGAATACGCACGGGAGTTGGCCGGGGAGCTGTTTTTT. Its protein product is CASSEYARELAGELFF.

The V gene is TRBV2, the J gene TRBJ2-1; no firm D call. Per the germline V gene, CDR1 is SNHLY and CDR2 is FYNNEI. Trimming took 4 bases from V and 8 from J, leaving 9 bases between them. CDR3 size: 12 residues. As DNA, the CDR3 is TGTGCCAGCAGTGCGCAGGCGGATGAGCAGTTCTTC. This encodes CASSAQADEQFF.

The J gene is TRBJ2-6, the V gene TRBV28, with D uncertain. The CDR3 is 14 amino acids. The V and J ends lost 8 bases and 6 bases respectively, with 14 bases between them. Germline V gene data show CDR1 as MDHEN and CDR2 as SYDVKM. The CDR3 spells CASLPRSKANVLTF. The CDR3 nucleotides are TGTGCCAGCCTTCCCCGCTCTAAGGCCAACGTCCTGACTTTC.

CDR3 region: CATSRGGERNQPQHF. Written as DNA, the CDR3 is TGTGCCACCTCCCGGGGGGGCGAAAGGAATCAGCCCCAGCATTTT. The chain joins TRBV6-5 to TRBJ1-5; a possible D gene is TRBD1 (6 bases). V lost 10 bases to trimming and J lost 4 bases, with 20 bases between them. CDR1 MNHEY and CDR2 SVGAGI come from the germline V gene. The CDR3 runs to 15 residues.

This sequence joins TRBV19 and TRBJ1-2, with 9 nucleotides matching TRBD1. With V trimmed by 4 bases and J by 7 bases, 10 bases remained unmatched. The CDR3 has 15 residues. Germline V CDR1 and CDR2: LNHDA, SQIVND (reference sequence). CDR3 bases: TGTGCCAGTAGTAGAGGGGACAGGGTGCAGGCTGGCTACACCTTC. Translated, it gives CASSRGDRVQAGYTF.

The chain uses TRBV5-5 and TRBJ1-2, with 8 positions matching TRBD1. The CDR3 spans 14 residues. From germline, CDR1 is SGHKS and CDR2 YYEKEE (reference sequence). The V and J ends lost 0 bases and 5 bases, in that order; junction bases with no gene match: 3. CDR3 sequence: CASSLVTGGYGYTF. Here the CDR3 DNA reads TGTGCCAGCAGCTTGGTTACAGGGGGTTATGGCTACACCTTC.

V gene TRBV6-6 combines with J gene TRBJ1-5; TRBD1 aligns across 10 bases. The CDR3 has 14 residues. The junction had 6 bases not matched to a gene; V was cut back by 7 bases and J by 6 bases. Germline assignment: CDR1 MNHNY and CDR2 SVGAGI (reference sequence). This CDR3 is CASTGQGVAQPQHF. As DNA, the CDR3 is TGTGCCAGCACCGGACAGGGGGTCGCTCAGCCCCAGCATTTT.

The CDR3 is CASSQDWHGTYEQYF. CDR3 DNA sequence: TGTGCCAGCAGCCAAGATTGGCACGGCACCTACGAGCAGTACTTC. This sequence joins TRBV4-2 and TRBJ2-7; D gene ambiguous. The CDR3 is 15 residues long. V was trimmed by 0 bases and J by 2 bases, leaving 11 bases between them. From germline, CDR1 is LGHNA and CDR2 YNFKEQ.